These 13 T cell receptor beta chains were all obtained from the same sample, sequenced in a study of blood T cells in healthy people across ages (dated by TCRdb to about 2015). The library was produced with 5' RACE. The sequencer listed for this sample is Illumina HiSeq 2500. A second roughly 6 to 12 cycle PCR used a sample-barcoded 5' primer and a J-beta primer mix. The public reads were reprocessed in TCRdb via fastp at Q25 and MiXCR, keeping in-frame beta chains. Duplicate CDR3 protein sequences are folded into a single record with the most common DNA and genes. This sample comprises around 1,600,000 distinct CDR3 sequences, approximately 39% of them detected only once. The ten biggest clones cover just over 4% of the sample. The sequenced sample was blood. The receptors shown here come from a woman aged 18 to 35 in good health.

The chain links TRBV14 to TRBJ2-5; 7 positions agree with TRBD2. V lost 2 bases to trimming and J lost 4 bases; unmatched junction nucleotides: 4. CDR3 size: 14 residues. Germline CDR1 SGHDN, CDR2 FVKESK. The CDR3 spells CASSQWVAGETQYF. The CDR3 DNA reads as TGTGCCAGCAGCCAATGGGTAGCGGGAGAGACCCAGTACTTC.

This chain uses TRBV25-1 with TRBJ2-6, with D unresolved. Trimming cost V 4 bases and J 3 bases, with 1 base left between them. Looked up from germline, CDR1 is MGHDK and CDR2 is SYGVNS. The CDR3 is 12 residues long. The CDR3 nucleotides read TGTGCCAGCAGTGGTGGGGCCAACGTCCTGACTTTC. Protein product: CASSGGANVLTF.

There are a few counts of this clonotype. The CDR3 DNA follows: TGTGCCAGCAGTTTATTGGGGGTCACTGAAGCTTTCTTT. Protein sequence: CASSLLGVTEAFF. This rearrangement joins TRBV27 to TRBJ1-1; D is possibly TRBD1 (5 bases). This CDR3 is 13 amino acids long. V lost 1 base and J lost 4, with 7 bases in between. Germline V CDR1 and CDR2: MNHEY, SMNVEV (reference sequence).

In this sample, this clonotype turned up a few times. The rearrangement links TRBV28 to TRBJ2-3; 10 nucleotides line up with TRBD2. Germline V gene data show CDR1 as MDHEN and CDR2 as SYDVKM. V was pared by 5 bases and J by 0 bases, with 11 bases of the junction left unmatched. The CDR3 runs to 18 residues. CDR3 in amino acids: CASSQLAGSLSSTDTQYF. The DNA of the CDR3 is TGTGCCAGCAGTCAACTAGCGGGGAGTCTTTCTAGCACAGATACGCAGTATTTT.

For the CDR3, the DNA is TGTGCCAGTAACGGTCGCGGGCCCGGGGAGGGCTACACCTTC. Protein sequence: CASNGRGPGEGYTF. The genes are TRBV6-5 and TRBJ1-2; no reliable D call. Trimming shortened V by 9 bases and J by 8 bases, and 22 bases separated the two germline ends. Germline CDR1 and CDR2: MNHEY and SVGAGI. The CDR3 has 14 residues.

The V call is TRBV6-5, the J call TRBJ2-2, with TRBD1 matching over 7 bases. The CDR3 has 15 residues. The germline V gene encodes CDR1 MNHEY and CDR2 SVGAGI. V trimming: 6 bases; J trimming: 6 bases; junction bases outside the gene matches: 10. CDR3 in amino acids: CASRRQGSPPGELFF. The CDR3 DNA is TGTGCCAGCAGGAGACAGGGAAGTCCCCCCGGGGAGCTGTTTTTT.

The CDR3 DNA follows: TGCGCCAGCAGTATAAGGGGAAGGAGAGAGACCCAGTACTTC. Translating it yields CASSIRGRRETQYF. The chain is built from TRBV10-2 and TRBJ2-5, with a possible D match to TRBD1 (5 bases). This CDR3 is 14 amino acids long. Germline CDR1 and CDR2: WSHSY and SAAADI. V was cut by 5 bases and J by 4 bases, with 14 bases left in between.

This chain joins TRBV2 and TRBJ2-2; D ambiguous. Germline CDR1 and CDR2: SNHLY and FYNNEI. The CDR3 consists of 13 residues. Trimming removed 6 bases from V and 5 bases from J, with 10 bases in between. The CDR3 region is CASRPYTTGELFF. The DNA of the CDR3 is TGTGCCAGCAGACCCTACACGACCGGGGAGCTGTTTTTT.

This clonotype was observed a few times. A much larger clonotype is one base distant, so this may be a read error. V is TRBV29-1 and J is TRBJ2-1; no clear D. V lost 4 bases, J lost 13 bases, and 11 bases lay in between. This CDR3 is 10 amino acids long. Germline V gives CDR1 SQVTM, CDR2 ANQGSEA. The CDR3 DNA sequence: TGCAGCGTTGGCGGAGAGACCCAGTTCTTC. This encodes CSVGGETQFF.

The chain joins TRBV7-2 to TRBJ1-2; D remains ambiguous. Germline loops: CDR1 SGHTA, CDR2 FQGNSA. The CDR3 is made up of 14 amino acids. V was cut by 2 bases and J by 6 bases, with 13 bases left in between. CDR3 nucleotide sequence: TGTGCCAGCAGCTTAACCCGACTCTCGGATGGCTACACCTTC. It encodes CASSLTRLSDGYTF. Full variable domain (rest looked up from reference TRBV7-2 and TRBJ1-2): GAGVSQSPSNKVTEKGKDVELRCDPISGHTALYWYRQSLGQGLEFLIYFQGNSAPDKSGLPSDRFSAERTGGSVSTLTIQRTQQEDSAVYLCASSLTRLSDGYTFGSGTRLTVV.

The chain has TRBV7-2 and TRBJ2-7, with D possibly matching TRBD1 (6 bases). Per germline, CDR1 SGHTA and CDR2 FQGNSA. CDR3 length equals 14 residues. The ends were cut back, 3 bases at V and 0 bases at J, with 9 bases in the middle. Here the CDR3 DNA reads TGTGCCAGCAGCTTGGGACACACCTCCTACGAGCAGTACTTC. Its protein product is CASSLGHTSYEQYF.

With regard to this clonotype: One end of the junction does not line up with germline, which may come from a read error. The rearrangement links TRBV25-1 to TRBJ2-1; no reliable D call. CDR3 length equals 17 residues. The germline CDR1 and CDR2 sequences are MGHDK and SYGVNS. CDR3 nucleotide sequence: TGTGTCAGCAGTGATCAAACAAAACTCAGCTCCTACAATGAGCAGTTCTTC. This translates into CVSSDQTKLSSYNEQFF. Combining the CDR3 with reference TRBV25-1 and TRBJ2-1 gives the whole variable domain EADIYQTPRYLVIGTGKKITLECSQTMGHDKMYWYQQDPGMELHLIHYSYGVNSTEKGDLSSESTVSRIRTEHFPLTLESARPSHTSQYLCVSSDQTKLSSYNEQFFGPGTRLTVL.

This clonotype was counted only a few times. V and J are TRBV5-1 and TRBJ1-1, with D tentatively TRBD1 (5 bases). The CDR3 loop spans 14 amino acids. V was trimmed by 0 bases and J by 5 bases, leaving 11 bases between them. CDR1 SGHRS and CDR2 YFSETQ come from the germline V gene. The CDR3 loop is CASSLVPGETEAFF. The CDR3 DNA sequence: TGCGCCAGCAGCTTGGTTCCGGGGGAGACTGAAGCTTTCTTT.